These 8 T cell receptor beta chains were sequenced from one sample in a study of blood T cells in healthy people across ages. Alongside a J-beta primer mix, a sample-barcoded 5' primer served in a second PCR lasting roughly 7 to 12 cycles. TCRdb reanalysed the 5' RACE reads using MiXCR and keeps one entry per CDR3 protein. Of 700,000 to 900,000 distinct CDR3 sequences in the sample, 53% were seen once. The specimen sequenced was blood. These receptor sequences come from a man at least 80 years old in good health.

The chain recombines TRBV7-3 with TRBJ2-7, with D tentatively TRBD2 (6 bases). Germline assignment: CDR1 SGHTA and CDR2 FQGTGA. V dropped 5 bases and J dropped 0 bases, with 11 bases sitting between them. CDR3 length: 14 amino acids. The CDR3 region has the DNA TGTGCCAGCAGCCCAGGAGGGGTCTCCTACGAGCAGTACTTC. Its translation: CASSPGGVSYEQYF.

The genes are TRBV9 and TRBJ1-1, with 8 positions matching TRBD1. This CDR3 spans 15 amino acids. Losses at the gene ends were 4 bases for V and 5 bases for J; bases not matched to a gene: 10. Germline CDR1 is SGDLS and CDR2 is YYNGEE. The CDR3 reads CASSPYDRGGTEAFF. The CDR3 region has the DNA TGTGCCAGCAGCCCATACGACAGGGGAGGGACTGAAGCTTTCTTT.

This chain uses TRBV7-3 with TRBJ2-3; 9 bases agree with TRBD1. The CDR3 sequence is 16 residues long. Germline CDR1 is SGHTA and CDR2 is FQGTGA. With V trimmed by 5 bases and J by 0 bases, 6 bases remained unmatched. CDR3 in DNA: TGTGCCAGCAGCGTGACAGGGGGTATTAGCACAGATACGCAGTATTTT. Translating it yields CASSVTGGISTDTQYF.

CDR3 region: CASSLDRRAGNEQFF. Written as DNA, the CDR3 is TGTGCCAGCAGCTTAGATCGCAGGGCGGGGAATGAGCAGTTCTTC. V is TRBV7-2 and J is TRBJ2-1, with D perhaps TRBD2 (6 bases). Deletions cut 1 base from V and 7 bases from J, with 14 bases between. Germline CDR1 SGHTA, CDR2 FQGNSA. The CDR3 runs to 15 residues.

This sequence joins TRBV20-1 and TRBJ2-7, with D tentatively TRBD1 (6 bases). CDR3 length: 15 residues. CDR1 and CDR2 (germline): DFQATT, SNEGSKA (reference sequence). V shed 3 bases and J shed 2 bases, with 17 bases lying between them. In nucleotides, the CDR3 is TGCAGTGCTAGGGGGTTCAGGGGCGCACCCTACGAGCAGTACTTC. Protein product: CSARGFRGAPYEQYF.

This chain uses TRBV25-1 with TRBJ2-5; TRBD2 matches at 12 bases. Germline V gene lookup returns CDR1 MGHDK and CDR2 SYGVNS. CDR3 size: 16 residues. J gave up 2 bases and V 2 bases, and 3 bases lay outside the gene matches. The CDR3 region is CASSEGLAGPQETQYF. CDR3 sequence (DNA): TGTGCCAGCAGTGAAGGACTAGCGGGACCGCAAGAGACCCAGTACTTC.

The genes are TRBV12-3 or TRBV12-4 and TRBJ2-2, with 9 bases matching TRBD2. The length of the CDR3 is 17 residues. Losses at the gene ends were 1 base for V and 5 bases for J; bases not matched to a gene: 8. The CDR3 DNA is TGTGCCAGCAGTTTAGGCTTTAGCGGGAGCTATACCGGGGAGCTGTTTTTT. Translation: CASSLGFSGSYTGELFF.

CDR3 coding DNA: TGTGCCAGCAGCCTTCTGGACAGCACAGATACGCAGTATTTT. Its translation is CASSLLDSTDTQYF. The J gene is TRBJ2-3, the V gene TRBV7-9; no clear D. The germline CDR1 and CDR2 sequences are SEHNR and FQNEAQ (reference sequence). The CDR3 runs to 14 residues. With 5 bases removed from V and 0 bases from J, the gap between germline ends came to 9 bases.